The clone carrying this T cell receptor beta chain came up many times. Its antigen is unknown. TCRdb re-derived calls from the 5' RACE reads in MiXCR, one entry per CDR3 protein. The sample lists around 890,000 distinct CDR3 sequences, about 10% occurring once. Between the trimmed V and J ends, which lost 7 bases and 6 bases, there was a span of 13 bases. Looked up from germline, CDR1 is SQVTM and CDR2 is ANQGSEA. The CDR3 contains 12 residues. The sample belongs to a study of CD8 T cells in ankylosing spondylitis. General study findings and limits: Significantly higher representation of disease-linked clones was reported for matched ankylosing spondylitis synovial fluid. Ankylosing spondylitis blood seemed to carry a telltale TCR beta motif made of under ten highly homologous variants.

Sequenced sample: blood, either unsorted or a sorted T cell fraction (not recorded which). The origin of this receptor is a male donor with ankylosing spondylitis. The rearrangement links TRBV29-1 to TRBJ1-5, with D uncertain. The chain's CDR3 is CSASKPGQPQHF. The CDR3 DNA is TGCAGCGCCTCGAAACCGGGTCAGCCCCAGCATTTT.